The sequence of this TCR beta chain was determined in a study of beta chain features in type 1 diabetes. Cells sorted by CD45RO/CCR7/CD25/CD127/CD95/CD27 comprised CD4+ naive, central memory, regulatory and stem cell-like memory cells. This clone was seen a few times. Its antigen remains unidentified. cDNA synthesis used the whole RNA isolate, giving expressed TCRB sequences. TCRdb's table, derived via immunoSEQ multiplex PCR, lists solely in-frame clones and lacks some. The sample includes about 620,000 clones, around 16% of them seen just once. Study outcomes and limitations: Equally in patients and controls, shorter templates might have been favored by PCR. Here, the possible influence of HLA type (on TCRB rearrangement) remained unresolved. Moderate but significant shortening of TCRB CDR3s was recorded in all four CD4+ subsets from Type 1 diabetes patients.

The sample was naive CD4+ T cells from blood. The sequence derives from a man younger than 35 in good health.

CDR3 coding DNA: TGCAGCGTTGGGACTAGCGGGAGCACAGATACGCAGTATTTT. This translates into CSVGTSGSTDTQYF. The V and J genes are TRBV29-1 and TRBJ2-3, with TRBD2 matching 11 bases. CDR3 length: 14 residues. V trimming: 4 bases; J trimming: 0 bases; junction bases outside the gene matches: 0. Germline loops: CDR1 SQVTM, CDR2 ANQGSEA.